The 8 T cell receptor beta chains below all came from one sample that was sequenced in a study of blood T cells in healthy people across ages. With a J-beta primer mix and a sample-barcoded 5' primer, a second PCR ran 7 to 11 cycles. MiXCR was run by TCRdb on the 5' RACE reads, yielding one entry per CDR3 protein. The sample has nearly 1 million distinct CDR3 sequences, about 53% seen once; the top ten hold 20% to 25%. Sequenced input: blood. All receptors come from a woman aged 60 to 75 in good health.

The CDR3 reads CATSDTTSVETQYF. As DNA, the CDR3 is TGTGCCACCAGTGACACCACTAGTGTAGAGACCCAGTACTTC. The V gene is TRBV24-1, the J gene TRBJ2-5; a weak D match, TRBD2 (5 bases). Per the germline V gene, CDR1 is KGHDR and CDR2 is SFDVKD. The length of the CDR3 is 14 residues. The germline V and J ends were trimmed by 4 bases and 4 bases, with 12 bases remaining between them.

The V gene is TRBV20-1, the J gene TRBJ2-1; D is possibly TRBD2 (5 bases). Germline assignment: CDR1 DFQATT and CDR2 SNEGSKA (reference sequence). The CDR3 is 16 amino acids. V dropped 6 bases and J dropped 0 bases, with 18 bases sitting between them. In DNA, the CDR3 is TGCAGTGCCCTAGAGCCAAGCGGAAGCTCCTACAATGAGCAGTTCTTC. Translated, it gives CSALEPSGSSYNEQFF.

V usage is TRBV27 and J usage is TRBJ2-7, with D possibly being TRBD2 (6 bases). Germline CDR1 MNHEY, CDR2 SMNVEV (reference sequence). The CDR3 has 18 amino acids. The V end lost 6 bases, the J end lost 0 bases, and 24 bases lay between the germline ends. The CDR3 DNA is TGTGCCAGCAGGTTACTCGCTAGCGTGTTAAGTAGCTCCTACGAGCAGTACTTC. Encoded protein: CASRLLASVLSSSYEQYF.

This clonotype was observed a single time. The chain recombines TRBV29-1 with TRBJ2-1, with D possibly TRBD2 on 5 matching bases. This CDR3 is built from 12 residues. V lost 7 bases and J lost 5, with 12 bases in between. Germline-derived CDR1 and CDR2 are SQVTM and ANQGSEA. CDR3: CSGVSENNEQFF. CDR3 nucleotide sequence: TGCAGCGGTGTTAGCGAGAACAATGAGCAGTTCTTC.

The chain uses TRBV5-8 and TRBJ2-5, with 10 bases fitting TRBD1. The end of the DNA fits TRBJ2-7 better, so the J call may be wrong. The CDR3 has 15 amino acids. Germline loops: CDR1 SGHTS, CDR2 YDEGEE. This CDR3 reads CASSRFRDRGYEQYF. The CDR3 bases are TGTGCCAGCAGCCGTTTTCGGGACAGGGGTTACGAGCAGTACTTC.

This clonotype has just a few counts. V and J are TRBV7-2 and TRBJ2-7, with 8 bases aligning to TRBD2. CDR3 length equals 16 residues. Per the germline V gene, CDR1 is SGHTA and CDR2 is FQGNSA. Trimming took 5 bases from V and 2 from J; bases not matched to a gene: 11. DNA of the CDR3: TGTGCCAGCAGCCCGAGAGTAGCGGGGCTGACCTACGAGCAGTACTTC. Its protein is CASSPRVAGLTYEQYF. Full variable domain (rest looked up from reference TRBV7-2 and TRBJ2-7): GAGVSQSPSNKVTEKGKDVELRCDPISGHTALYWYRQSLGQGLEFLIYFQGNSAPDKSGLPSDRFSAERTGGSVSTLTIQRTQQEDSAVYLCASSPRVAGLTYEQYFGPGTRLTVT.

This clonotype was seen a handful of times. The rearrangement uses TRBV20-1 and TRBJ2-7; 7 bases are a match to TRBD2. The CDR3 covers 14 residues. CDR1 DFQATT and CDR2 SNEGSKA come from the germline V gene (reference sequence). V was clipped by 1 base and J by 2 bases; unmatched bases: 5. Here the CDR3 DNA reads TGCAGTGCTAGAGGAGGCGGGAGCCCCTACGAGCAGTACTTC. The encoded protein is CSARGGGSPYEQYF.

The chain carries TRBV4-3 and TRBJ2-1; 8 bases agree with TRBD2. V lost 1 base to trimming and J lost 4 bases; unmatched junction nucleotides: 12. The germline gives CDR1 LGHNA, CDR2 YSLEER. The CDR3 has 18 amino acids. The CDR3 nucleotides are TGCGCCAGCAGCCAAGCGCTCGACCTCGGGAGGGCATACAATGAGCAGTTCTTC. Encoded protein: CASSQALDLGRAYNEQFF.